This TCR beta chain was sequenced during a study of cytomegalovirus exposure and HLA in healthy donors. Broader study findings: Reports state that TCR beta sequences accurately predicted most subjects' HLA-A and HLA-B alleles. The classifier reportedly diagnosed cytomegalovirus status with high specificity and sensitivity. As a later analysis showed, a missense DCLRE1C variant was linked to trimming of TCR beta V- and J-genes.

CDR1 and CDR2 from the germline V gene are LNHDA and SQIVND (reference sequence). V lost 3 bases, J lost 8 bases, and 11 bases lay in between. The CDR3 spans 13 residues. About this clone itself: Its antigen is unidentified.

Primers for the PCR totalled 60 Vbeta and 13 Jbeta. Method: immunoSEQ multiplex PCR; TCRdb's copy keeps in-frame clones and lacks some. The table shows some 130,000 clones, with roughly 75% occurring only once. The chain joins TRBV19 to TRBJ2-1, with D possibly matching TRBD1 (6 bases). Material: PBMCs. This clonotype was obtained from a man aged 30-40 years in good health. The CDR3 sequence is CASSIRGSDEQFF. In DNA, the CDR3 is TGTGCCAGTAGTATTAGGGGGTCAGATGAGCAGTTCTTC.